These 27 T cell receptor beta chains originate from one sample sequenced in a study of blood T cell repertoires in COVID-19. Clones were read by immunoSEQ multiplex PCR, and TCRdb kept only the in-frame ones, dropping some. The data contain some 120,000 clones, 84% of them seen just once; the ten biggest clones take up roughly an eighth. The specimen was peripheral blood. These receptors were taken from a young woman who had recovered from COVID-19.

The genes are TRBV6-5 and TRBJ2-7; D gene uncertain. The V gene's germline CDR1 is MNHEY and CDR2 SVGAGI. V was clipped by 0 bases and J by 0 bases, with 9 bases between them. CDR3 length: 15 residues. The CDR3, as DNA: TGTGCCAGCAGTTACTCTGGCCGGAGCTCCTACGAGCAGTACTTC. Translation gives CASSYSGRSSYEQYF.

CDR3 in DNA: TGTGCCAGCAGCTTAATGCTAGCGGAGTACAATGAGCAGTTCTTC. Translation: CASSLMLAEYNEQFF. V gene TRBV11-2 combines with J gene TRBJ2-1; 7 positions match TRBD2. This CDR3 comprises 15 residues. V trimming: 2 bases; J trimming: 4 bases; junction bases outside the gene matches: 5. Looked up from germline, CDR1 is SGHAT and CDR2 is FQNNGV. The full variable domain, rest sourced from reference TRBV11-2 and TRBJ2-1, is EAGVAQSPRYKIIEKRQSVAFWCNPISGHATLYWYQQILGQGPKLLIQFQNNGVVDDSQLPKDRFSAERLKGVDSTLKIQPAKLEDSAVYLCASSLMLAEYNEQFFGPGTRLTVL.

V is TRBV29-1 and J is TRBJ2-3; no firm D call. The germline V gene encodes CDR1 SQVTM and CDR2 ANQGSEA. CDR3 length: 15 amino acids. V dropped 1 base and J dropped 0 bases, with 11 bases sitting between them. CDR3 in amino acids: CSVEVSDFSTDTQYF. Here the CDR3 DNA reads TGCAGCGTTGAAGTCTCCGACTTCAGCACAGATACGCAGTATTTT.

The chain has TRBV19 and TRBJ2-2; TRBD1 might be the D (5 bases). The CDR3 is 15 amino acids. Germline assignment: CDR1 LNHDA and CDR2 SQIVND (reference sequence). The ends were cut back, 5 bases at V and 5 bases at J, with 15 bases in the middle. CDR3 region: CASSVQGGETGELFF. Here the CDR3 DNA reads TGTGCCAGTAGTGTCCAGGGTGGAGAGACCGGGGAGCTGTTTTTT.

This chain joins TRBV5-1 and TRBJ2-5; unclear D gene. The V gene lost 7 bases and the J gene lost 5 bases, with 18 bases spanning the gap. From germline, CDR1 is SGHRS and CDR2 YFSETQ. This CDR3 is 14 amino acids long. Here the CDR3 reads CASSSNYGIETQYF. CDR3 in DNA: TGCGCCAGCTCTTCCAACTACGGTATCGAGACCCAGTACTTC.

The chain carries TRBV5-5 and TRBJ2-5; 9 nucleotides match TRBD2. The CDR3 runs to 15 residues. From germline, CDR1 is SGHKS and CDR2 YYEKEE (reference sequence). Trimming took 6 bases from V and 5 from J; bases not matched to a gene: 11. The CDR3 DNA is TGTGCCAGCACCAAGCGGGGGGAAGAATCGGAGACCCAGTACTTC. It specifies CASTKRGEESETQYF.

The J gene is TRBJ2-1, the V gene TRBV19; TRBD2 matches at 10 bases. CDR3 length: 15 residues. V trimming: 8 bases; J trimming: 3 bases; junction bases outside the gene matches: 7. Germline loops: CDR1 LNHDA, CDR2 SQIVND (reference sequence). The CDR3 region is CASSPSGGYYNEQFF. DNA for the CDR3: TGTGCCAGTTCCCCTAGCGGGGGATACTACAATGAGCAGTTCTTC.

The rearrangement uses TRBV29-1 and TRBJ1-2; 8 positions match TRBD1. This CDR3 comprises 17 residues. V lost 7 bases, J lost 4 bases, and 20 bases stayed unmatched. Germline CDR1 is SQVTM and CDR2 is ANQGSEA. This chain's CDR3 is CSARVQGPTTGGYGYTF. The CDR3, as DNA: TGCAGCGCCAGGGTCCAGGGGCCAACTACAGGGGGCTATGGCTACACCTTC.

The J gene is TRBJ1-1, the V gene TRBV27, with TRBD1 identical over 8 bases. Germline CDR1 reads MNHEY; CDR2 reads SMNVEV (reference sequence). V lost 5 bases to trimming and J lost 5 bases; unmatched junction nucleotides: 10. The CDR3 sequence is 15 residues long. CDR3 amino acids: CASSLFGQGRTEAFF. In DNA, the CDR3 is TGTGCCAGCAGTCTCTTCGGACAGGGTCGGACTGAAGCTTTCTTT.

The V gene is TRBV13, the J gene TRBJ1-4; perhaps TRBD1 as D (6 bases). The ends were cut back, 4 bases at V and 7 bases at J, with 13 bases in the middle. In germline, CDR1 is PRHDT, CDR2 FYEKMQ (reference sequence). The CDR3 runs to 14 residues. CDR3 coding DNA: TGTGCCAGCAGCTCTAAACAGGGAGTTGAAAAACTGTTTTTT. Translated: CASSSKQGVEKLFF. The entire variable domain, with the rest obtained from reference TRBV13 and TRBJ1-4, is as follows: AAGVIQSPRHLIKEKRETATLKCYPIPRHDTVYWYQQGPGQDPQFLISFYEKMQSDKGSIPDRFSAQQFSDYHSELNMSSLELGDSALYFCASSSKQGVEKLFFGSGTQLSVL.

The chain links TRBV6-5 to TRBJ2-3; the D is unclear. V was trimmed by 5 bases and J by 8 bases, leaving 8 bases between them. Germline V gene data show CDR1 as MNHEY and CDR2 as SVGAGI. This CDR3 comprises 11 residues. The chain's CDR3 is CASSTRGTQYF. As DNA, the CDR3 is TGTGCCAGCAGTACGAGAGGTACGCAGTATTTT.

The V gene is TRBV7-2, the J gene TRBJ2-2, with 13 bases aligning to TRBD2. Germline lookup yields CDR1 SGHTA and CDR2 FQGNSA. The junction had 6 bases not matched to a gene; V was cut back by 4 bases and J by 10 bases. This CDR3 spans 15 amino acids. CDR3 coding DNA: TGTGCCAGCAGCTCCGAGACTAGCGGGGGGACGGAGCTGTTTTTT. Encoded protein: CASSSETSGGTELFF.

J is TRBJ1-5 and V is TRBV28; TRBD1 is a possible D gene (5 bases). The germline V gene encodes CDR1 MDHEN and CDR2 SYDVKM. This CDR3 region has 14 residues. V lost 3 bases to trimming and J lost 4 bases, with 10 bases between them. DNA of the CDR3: TGTGCCAGCAGTTTCTTGGGGGGTAATCAGCCCCAGCATTTT. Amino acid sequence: CASSFLGGNQPQHF.

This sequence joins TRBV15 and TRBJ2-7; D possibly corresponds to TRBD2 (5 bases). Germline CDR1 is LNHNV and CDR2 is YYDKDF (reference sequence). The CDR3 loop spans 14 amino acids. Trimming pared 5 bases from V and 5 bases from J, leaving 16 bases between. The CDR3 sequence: CATSREQRRDEQYF. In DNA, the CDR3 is TGTGCCACCAGCCGCGAACAGCGGAGAGACGAGCAGTACTTC.

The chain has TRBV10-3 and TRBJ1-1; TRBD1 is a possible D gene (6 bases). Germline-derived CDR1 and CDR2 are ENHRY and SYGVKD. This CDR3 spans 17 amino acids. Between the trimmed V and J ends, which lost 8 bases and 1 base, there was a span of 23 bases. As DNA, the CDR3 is TGTGCCATCTCGCCTAGGGGGGGTTCGATAGGGAACACTGAAGCTTTCTTT. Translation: CAISPRGGSIGNTEAFF.

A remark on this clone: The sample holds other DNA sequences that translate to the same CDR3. CDR3 DNA sequence: TGTGCCAGCAGTTTAGGGGGCGCGGATGGCTACACCTTC. This codes for CASSLGGADGYTF. This sequence joins TRBV12-3 or TRBV12-4 and TRBJ1-2, with D perhaps TRBD1 (5 bases). Trimming shortened V by 1 base and J by 6 bases, and 9 bases separated the two germline ends. The CDR3 consists of 13 residues.

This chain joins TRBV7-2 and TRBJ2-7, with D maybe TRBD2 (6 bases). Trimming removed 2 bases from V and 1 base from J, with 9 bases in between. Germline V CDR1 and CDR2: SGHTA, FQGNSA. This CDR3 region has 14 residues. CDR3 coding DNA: TGTGCCAGCAGCTTATGGGACTCTTCCTACGAGCAGTACTTC. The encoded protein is CASSLWDSSYEQYF.

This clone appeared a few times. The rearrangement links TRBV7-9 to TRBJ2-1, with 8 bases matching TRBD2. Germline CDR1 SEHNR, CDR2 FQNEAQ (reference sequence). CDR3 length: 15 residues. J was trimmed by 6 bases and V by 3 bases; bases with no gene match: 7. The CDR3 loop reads CASSLSGSLRNEQFF. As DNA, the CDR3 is TGTGCCAGCAGCTTGAGCGGGAGCCTGCGCAATGAGCAGTTCTTC. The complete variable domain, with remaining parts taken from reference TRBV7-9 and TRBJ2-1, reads DTGVSQNPRHKITKRGQNVTFRCDPISEHNRLYWYRQTLGQGPEFLTYFQNEAQLEKSRLLSDRFSAERPKGSFSTLEIQRTEQGDSAMYLCASSLSGSLRNEQFFGPGTRLTVL.

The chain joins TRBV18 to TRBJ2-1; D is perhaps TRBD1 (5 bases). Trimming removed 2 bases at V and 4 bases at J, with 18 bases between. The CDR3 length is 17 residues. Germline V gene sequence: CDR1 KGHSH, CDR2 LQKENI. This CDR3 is CASSPGVNQGLYNEQFF. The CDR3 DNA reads TGTGCCAGCTCACCAGGTGTGAACCAGGGATTATACAATGAGCAGTTCTTC.

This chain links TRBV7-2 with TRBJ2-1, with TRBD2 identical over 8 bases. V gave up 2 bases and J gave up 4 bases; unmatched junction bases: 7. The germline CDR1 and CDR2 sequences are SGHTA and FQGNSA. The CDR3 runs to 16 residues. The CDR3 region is CASSLRAGGTYNEQFF. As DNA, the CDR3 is TGTGCCAGCAGCTTAAGGGCGGGGGGCACTTACAATGAGCAGTTCTTC.

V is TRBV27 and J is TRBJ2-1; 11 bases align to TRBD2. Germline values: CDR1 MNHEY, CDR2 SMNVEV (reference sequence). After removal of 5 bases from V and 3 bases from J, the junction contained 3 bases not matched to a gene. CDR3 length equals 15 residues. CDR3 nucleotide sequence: TGTGCCAGCAGTACCGGGACTAGCGGCTACAATGAGCAGTTCTTC. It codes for CASSTGTSGYNEQFF.

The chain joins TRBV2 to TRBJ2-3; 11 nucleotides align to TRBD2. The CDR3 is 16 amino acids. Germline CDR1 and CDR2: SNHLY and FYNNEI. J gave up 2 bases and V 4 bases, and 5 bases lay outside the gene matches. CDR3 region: CASSVSSGRFTDTQYF. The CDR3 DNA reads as TGTGCCAGCAGTGTTTCTAGCGGGAGGTTCACAGATACGCAGTATTTT.

In DNA form, the CDR3 reads TGTGCCAGCAGCCCCGCCAGCCAAGAGACCCAGTACTTC. Its protein product is CASSPASQETQYF. The V gene is TRBV9, the J gene TRBJ2-5; D unclear. V gave up 4 bases and J gave up 1 base, with 8 bases separating them. Germline V gene sequence: CDR1 SGDLS, CDR2 YYNGEE. This CDR3 is built from 13 residues.

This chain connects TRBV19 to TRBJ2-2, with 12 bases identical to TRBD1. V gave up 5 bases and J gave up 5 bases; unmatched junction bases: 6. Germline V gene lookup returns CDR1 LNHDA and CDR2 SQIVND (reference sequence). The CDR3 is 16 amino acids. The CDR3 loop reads CASSPRDRGLTGELFF. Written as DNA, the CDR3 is TGTGCCAGTAGTCCCCGGGACAGGGGGCTGACCGGGGAGCTGTTTTTT.

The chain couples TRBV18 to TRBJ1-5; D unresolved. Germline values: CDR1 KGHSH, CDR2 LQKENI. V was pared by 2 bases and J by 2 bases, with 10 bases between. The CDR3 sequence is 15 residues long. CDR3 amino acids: CASSPREAGNQPQHF. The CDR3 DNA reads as TGTGCCAGCTCACCAAGGGAGGCTGGCAATCAGCCCCAGCATTTT.

For the CDR3, the DNA is TGTGCCAGCTCACCACAGAGGAGCTCCTACAATGAGCAGTTCTTC. This sequence encodes CASSPQRSSYNEQFF. V usage is TRBV18 and J usage is TRBJ2-1; the D is unclear. The germline CDR1 and CDR2 sequences are KGHSH and LQKENI. V dropped 1 base and J dropped 0 bases, with 7 bases sitting between them. The CDR3 spans 15 residues.

The CDR3 protein is CASSGGQGRATNEKLFF. Written as DNA, the CDR3 is TGTGCCAGTAGTGGAGGACAGGGGCGGGCAACTAATGAAAAACTGTTTTTT. The rearrangement joins TRBV19 to TRBJ1-4; 9 nucleotides match TRBD1. V was pared by 5 bases and J by 0 bases, with 7 bases of the junction left unmatched. Germline V CDR1 and CDR2: LNHDA, SQIVND (reference sequence). There are 17 residues in the CDR3.